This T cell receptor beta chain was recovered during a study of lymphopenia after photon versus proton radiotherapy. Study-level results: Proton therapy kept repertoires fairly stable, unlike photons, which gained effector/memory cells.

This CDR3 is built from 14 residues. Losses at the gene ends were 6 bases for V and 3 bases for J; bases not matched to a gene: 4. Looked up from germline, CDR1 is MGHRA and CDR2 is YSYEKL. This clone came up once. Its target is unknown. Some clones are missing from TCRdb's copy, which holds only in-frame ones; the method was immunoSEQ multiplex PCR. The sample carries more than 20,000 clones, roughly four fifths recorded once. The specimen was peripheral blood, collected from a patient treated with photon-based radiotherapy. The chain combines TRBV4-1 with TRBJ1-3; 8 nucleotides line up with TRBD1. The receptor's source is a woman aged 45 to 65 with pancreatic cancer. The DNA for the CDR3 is TGCGCCAGCAGAGACGGACAGGGTGGAAACACCATATATTTT. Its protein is CASRDGQGGNTIYF.